Here is one T cell receptor (beta chain) with its context. Its matching antigen is unknown. The stimulus was lysate of CMV-infected fibroblasts, about 10 ug/mL. Sorted nonresponding memory CD4+ T cells were CD40L-negative, CD69-negative, CD45RO-high. The sample comes from a study of persistence of HIV-infected CD4 T cells. The immunoSEQ assay was version 4, run in survey mode. TCRdb's table, derived via immunoSEQ multiplex PCR, lists solely in-frame clones and lacks some. There are tens of thousands of clones in the sample; around 80% occur only once, and 1.6% lies in the top ten. Germline CDR1 reads SGHVS; CDR2 reads FQNEAQ. The V gene end was trimmed by 1 base and the J gene end by 3 bases; junction bases not matched to a gene: 2. The CDR3 is made up of 15 amino acids.

The V call is TRBV7-8, the J call TRBJ2-2; TRBD1 aligns across 7 bases. The specimen was CD4+ T cells sorted from PBMCs after approximately 20-hour stimulation, collected from a patient who received antiretroviral therapy. The receptor was isolated from an adult man with HIV who was CMV-seropositive. CDR3 coding DNA: TGTGCCAGCAGCTTAGAGGGACAGCACACCGGGGAGCTGTTTTTT. Amino acid sequence: CASSLEGQHTGELFF.